Following are 19 T cell receptor beta chains from one sample sequenced in a study of T cell changes during pregnancy in multiple sclerosis. TCRdb keeps only in-frame clones here, not all; method: immunoSEQ multiplex PCR. The repertoire has 40,000 or so clones, roughly 84% of them found once; the top ten carry over 4%. The input for sequencing was CD8+ T cells from peripheral blood mononuclear cells, taken in the first trimester of pregnancy. These receptors originate from a female donor with multiple sclerosis, enrolled in a pregnancy study.

This rearrangement joins TRBV2 to TRBJ1-6; D uncertain. CDR3 length: 17 amino acids. V lost 8 bases and J 7 bases, leaving 24 bases between the germline ends. The germline V gene has CDR1 SNHLY and CDR2 FYNNEI. This CDR3 is CASRPFLEDTQNSPLHF. The CDR3 DNA follows: TGTGCCAGCCGTCCCTTTTTGGAGGATACTCAAAATTCACCCCTCCACTTT.

This chain links TRBV4-3 with TRBJ1-1; D remains ambiguous. This CDR3 has 13 residues. Germline loops: CDR1 LGHNA, CDR2 YSLEER. V was trimmed by 1 base and J by 1 base, leaving 4 bases between them. CDR3 DNA sequence: TGCGCCAGCAGCCAAGGAGAGAACACTGAAGCTTTCTTT. It translates to CASSQGENTEAFF.

In DNA, the CDR3 is TGTGCCAGCAGTTACCAGGGGGCCAACGAGCAGTACTTC. Translated, it gives CASSYQGANEQYF. The chain couples TRBV6-5 to TRBJ2-7, with 8 bases that match TRBD1. V shed 2 bases, J shed 5 bases, and the junction held 2 bases outside the gene matches. Looked up from germline, CDR1 is MNHEY and CDR2 is SVGAGI. The CDR3 totals 13 residues.

This clone was counted only a few times. The chain combines TRBV7-3 with TRBJ2-3; D not certain. Per the germline V gene, CDR1 is SGHTA and CDR2 is FQGTGA. V lost 3 bases, J lost 6 bases, and 10 bases lay in between. The CDR3 is 13 amino acids. CDR3 region: CASSFLATDTQYF. Written as DNA, the CDR3 is TGTGCCAGCAGCTTTCTCGCTACCGATACGCAGTATTTT.

The chain links TRBV6-5 to TRBJ2-7; 8 nucleotides match TRBD1. The ends lost 2 bases at V and 0 bases at J; junction bases unmatched: 3. The CDR3 length is 15 residues. Germline CDR1 MNHEY, CDR2 SVGAGI. Written as DNA, the CDR3 is TGTGCCAGCAGTTACGGGACAGGTAGCTCCTACGAGCAGTACTTC. It specifies CASSYGTGSSYEQYF.

The V gene is TRBV29-1, the J gene TRBJ2-1; D is possibly TRBD1 (5 bases). V shed 3 bases and J shed 2 bases, with 11 bases lying between them. Germline lookup yields CDR1 SQVTM and CDR2 ANQGSEA. The CDR3 is 14 amino acids. The CDR3 here is CSVDEGVAYNEQFF. The DNA for the CDR3 is TGCAGCGTTGATGAAGGGGTGGCCTACAATGAGCAGTTCTTC.

The chain combines TRBV4-3 with TRBJ2-7; D possibly corresponds to TRBD2 (5 bases). With 1 base removed from V and 1 base from J, the gap between germline ends came to 8 bases. The germline V gene has CDR1 LGHNA and CDR2 YSLEER. The CDR3 is 14 residues long. The DNA of the CDR3 is TGCGCCAGCAGCCAAGTTGGAGGATCCTACGAGCAGTACTTC. Protein product: CASSQVGGSYEQYF.

In its sample, this clone was seen once. The chain has TRBV11-2 and TRBJ1-2; 10 positions agree with TRBD1. J gave up 6 bases and V 0 bases, and 10 bases lay outside the gene matches. The germline CDR1 and CDR2 sequences are SGHAT and FQNNGV. The CDR3 covers 17 residues. DNA of the CDR3: TGTGCCAGCAGCTTAGATCTTGTTGTTGGGACAGGGGATGGCTACACCTTC. Amino acids: CASSLDLVVGTGDGYTF.

This clone was counted a single time. This chain joins TRBV29-1 and TRBJ2-7, with D possibly being TRBD1 (6 bases). Trimming left V 4 bases short and J 3 bases short, with 10 bases between. The CDR3 is 12 amino acids. Per the germline V gene, CDR1 is SQVTM and CDR2 is ANQGSEA. The CDR3 loop is CSVGTAGYEQYF. The CDR3 nucleotides read TGCAGCGTTGGGACAGCCGGCTACGAGCAGTACTTC.

The chain couples TRBV30 to TRBJ2-3; 10 positions match TRBD2. The CDR3 is 15 amino acids. Germline values: CDR1 GTSNPN, CDR2 SVGIG (reference sequence). With 4 bases clipped from V and 2 bases from J, the junction kept 6 bases outside the gene matches. The CDR3 region has the DNA TGTGCCTGGAAGCGGGGGGGGTTCTACACAGATACGCAGTATTTT. It codes for CAWKRGGFYTDTQYF.

This chain uses TRBV21-1 with TRBJ1-5; TRBD1 is the table's D call and was not checked against the DNA. TRBV21-1 is marked as a pseudogene. The CDR3 consists of 15 residues. The chain's CDR3 is CASSKQGAAQGPQHF. The CDR3 region has the DNA TGTGCCAGCAGTAAACAGGGGGCGGCCCAGGGGCCCCAGCATTTT.

This chain uses TRBV5-4 with TRBJ2-2; 12 nucleotides line up with TRBD2. CDR1 SGHNT and CDR2 YYREEE come from the germline V gene (reference sequence). This CDR3 contains 15 residues. Losses at the gene ends were 3 bases for V and 6 bases for J; bases not matched to a gene: 3. CDR3 region: CASSWTSGVAGELFF. In DNA form, the CDR3 reads TGTGCCAGCAGCTGGACTAGCGGGGTCGCCGGGGAGCTGTTTTTT.

The rearrangement joins TRBV4-2 to TRBJ2-2; TRBD2 matches 14 bases. J gave up 6 bases and V 1 base, and 4 bases lay outside the gene matches. CDR3 length: 17 residues. Germline CDR1 reads LGHNA; CDR2 reads YNFKEQ. The CDR3 loop reads CASSQGGLAGEAGELFF. The CDR3 DNA is TGTGCCAGCAGCCAAGGGGGACTAGCGGGGGAAGCCGGGGAGCTGTTTTTT.

This chain joins TRBV6-1 and TRBJ2-3, with 8 positions matching TRBD1. The germline V gene has CDR1 MNHNS and CDR2 SASEGT. CDR3 length: 16 residues. Unmatched junction bases numbered 8, after V lost 1 base and J lost 5 bases. The CDR3 DNA reads TGTGCCAGCAGTGAAGATTTGGGAACAGGGGGAGATACGCAGTATTTT. It yields the protein CASSEDLGTGGDTQYF.

V is TRBV4-3 and J is TRBJ2-5; 8 nucleotides agree with TRBD1. The V segment lost 1 base and the J segment 6 bases; nucleotides outside the gene matches: 19. The germline V gene encodes CDR1 LGHNA and CDR2 YSLEER. There are 19 residues in the CDR3. CDR3 nucleotide sequence: TGCGCCAGCAGCCAAGGGATTTCGACTGACAGGGGCCCCCCACAGACCCAGTACTTC. It specifies CASSQGISTDRGPPQTQYF.

The chain recombines TRBV2 with TRBJ1-6; TRBD1 agrees at 9 bases. Trimming took 5 bases from V and 7 from J; bases not matched to a gene: 3. CDR3 length: 14 amino acids. CDR1 is SNHLY, CDR2 FYNNEI, per germline. The CDR3 DNA reads TGTGCCAGCAGTCCGACAGGGGGGAATTCACCCCTCCACTTT. As protein: CASSPTGGNSPLHF.

This clone was found once. J is TRBJ2-2 and V is TRBV11-3; 10 bases are shared with TRBD1. From germline, CDR1 is SGHNT and CDR2 YENEEA. This CDR3 has 17 residues. Losses at the gene ends were 4 bases for V and 4 bases for J; bases not matched to a gene: 9. The CDR3: CASSSGTGEGATGELFF. DNA for the CDR3: TGTGCCAGCAGCTCCGGGACAGGGGAGGGGGCCACCGGGGAGCTGTTTTTT.

The chain is built from TRBV29-1 and TRBJ2-7, with D possibly matching TRBD1 (6 bases). CDR1 is SQVTM and CDR2 is ANQGSEA in the germline V gene. Deletions cut 7 bases from V and 3 bases from J, with 16 bases between. The CDR3 consists of 13 residues. The CDR3 protein is CSARGWDNYEQYF. The DNA for the CDR3 is TGCAGCGCCAGGGGTTGGGACAACTACGAGCAGTACTTC.

This chain uses TRBV29-1 with TRBJ2-6; the match to TRBD1 covers 7 bases. The junction had 10 bases not matched to a gene; V was cut back by 5 bases and J by 0 bases. The V gene's germline CDR1 is SQVTM and CDR2 ANQGSEA. The CDR3 spans 17 residues. The CDR3 DNA is TGCAGCGTTAGCCGGGACAGCTCTTCCTCTGGGGCCAACGTCCTGACTTTC. Encoded protein: CSVSRDSSSSGANVLTF.